Presented here are 17 T cell receptor beta chains from one specimen sequenced in a study of T cell repertoires in cytomegalovirus infection. From the reads, TCRdb called clonotypes with MiXCR, one entry per CDR3 protein. Of 200,000 to 300,000 distinct CDR3 sequences listed, roughly an eighth are singletons. The sequencing sample was made of PBMCs. These receptors were obtained from a human donor in good health (CMV status not recorded). Some clones in this sample may be carry-over from other donors' samples.

The sample holds a few counts of this clonotype. V is TRBV6-1 and J is TRBJ2-1; no reliable D call. Trimming stripped 2 bases from V and 0 bases from J, with 8 bases between. This CDR3 contains 15 residues. Germline V gene sequence: CDR1 MNHNS, CDR2 SASEGT. Here the CDR3 reads CASSEQVGSYNEQFF. The CDR3, as DNA: TGTGCCAGCAGTGAACAGGTTGGCTCCTACAATGAGCAGTTCTTC.

This clonotype was recorded many times. The gene calls are TRBV7-2 and TRBJ1-1; no reliable D call. The CDR3 is 14 amino acids. V lost 2 bases and J lost 2, with 9 bases in between. Looked up from germline, CDR1 is SGHTA and CDR2 is FQGNSA. CDR3 loop: CASSLKPGNTEAFF. For the CDR3, the DNA is TGTGCCAGCAGCTTAAAACCAGGTAACACTGAAGCTTTCTTT.

The chain is built from TRBV29-1 and TRBJ2-5, with a tentative D call TRBD2 (7 bases). The V end was cut by 4 bases, the J end by 5 bases, with 11 bases between. CDR1 SQVTM and CDR2 ANQGSEA come from the germline V gene. This CDR3 is built from 12 residues. CDR3 in amino acids: CSVGRGQETQYF. CDR3 DNA sequence: TGCAGCGTTGGGCGGGGGCAGGAGACCCAGTACTTC.

The chain uses TRBV5-1 and TRBJ1-2; D perhaps matches TRBD1 (6 bases). The V end was cut by 3 bases, the J end by 5 bases, with 14 bases between. The CDR3 sequence is 14 residues long. Germline CDR1 reads SGHRS; CDR2 reads YFSETQ. The CDR3 reads CASSSLTGRYGYTF. As DNA, the CDR3 is TGCGCCAGCAGCTCCTTGACAGGCAGATATGGCTACACCTTC.

This clonotype was seen repeatedly, ten times or more. The chain has TRBV2 and TRBJ1-2; 12 positions agree with TRBD1. V lost 6 bases to trimming and J lost 10 bases; unmatched junction nucleotides: 18. This CDR3 has 17 amino acids. The germline gives CDR1 SNHLY, CDR2 FYNNEI. The CDR3 coding sequence is TGTGCCAGCAGGGAACCGGGACAGGGGGCACGGGGACGTGACTACACCTTC. Its protein is CASREPGQGARGRDYTF.

This clonotype appeared many times. This rearrangement joins TRBV25-1 to TRBJ2-4; the D gene is possibly TRBD2 (6 bases). Trimming removed 2 bases from V and 7 bases from J, with 12 bases in between. The CDR3 covers 14 residues. CDR1 MGHDK and CDR2 SYGVNS come from the germline V gene. The CDR3 sequence is CASSEGGMKNIQYF. CDR3 sequence (DNA): TGTGCCAGCAGTGAAGGGGGGATGAAGAACATTCAGTACTTC.

The chain joins TRBV10-3 to TRBJ2-7; D is uncertain. This CDR3 is built from 14 residues. Germline V gives CDR1 ENHRY, CDR2 SYGVKD. Trimming pared 0 bases from V and 0 bases from J, leaving 6 bases between. CDR3 DNA: TGTGCCATCAGTGAGTCAACCAGCTCCTACGAGCAGTACTTC. Its protein is CAISESTSSYEQYF.

This clonotype has ten or more counts. V and J are TRBV11-1 and TRBJ1-1; D not resolved. This CDR3 comprises 13 residues. The V end was cut by 5 bases, the J end by 2 bases, with 9 bases between. The germline V gene encodes CDR1 SGHAT and CDR2 FQDESV (reference sequence). As DNA, the CDR3 is TGTGCCAGCAGCAAAAGGGCTAACACTGAAGCTTTCTTT. Translation: CASSKRANTEAFF. Full variable domain (outside the CDR3, taken from reference TRBV11-1 and TRBJ1-1): EAEVAQSPRYKITEKSQAVAFWCDPISGHATLYWYRQILGQGPELLVQFQDESVVDDSQLPKDRFSAERLKGVDSTLKIQPAELGDSAMYLCASSKRANTEAFFGQGTRLTVV.

J is TRBJ2-1 and V is TRBV30, with D unresolved. CDR3 length equals 13 residues. V shed 0 bases and J shed 6 bases, with 9 bases lying between them. CDR1 and CDR2 (germline): GTSNPN, SVGIG (reference sequence). The CDR3 nucleotides are TGTGCCTGGAGTGTAGGTGGATTCAATGAGCAGTTCTTC. Translating it yields CAWSVGGFNEQFF.

The chain carries TRBV11-2 and TRBJ2-7; TRBD1 aligns across 7 bases. Germline trimming cut 8 bases from V and 1 base from J; bases unmatched to any gene: 11. Germline values: CDR1 SGHAT, CDR2 FQNNGV. The CDR3 has 15 amino acids. CDR3 region: CASLIGTEISYEQYF. CDR3 bases: TGTGCCAGCTTAATTGGGACAGAAATTTCCTACGAGCAGTACTTC.

This clonotype occurred a few times. The V and J genes are TRBV6-4 and TRBJ2-3; 8 bases fit TRBD1. CDR1 is MRHNA and CDR2 is SNTAGT in the germline V gene. This CDR3 spans 14 amino acids. V trimming: 5 bases; J trimming: 6 bases; junction bases outside the gene matches: 7. CDR3 nucleotide sequence: TGTGCCAGCAGTCCATCAGGGGGCTGGGATACGCAGTATTTT. It specifies CASSPSGGWDTQYF.

At least ten counts were recorded for this clonotype. The rearrangement links TRBV7-2 to TRBJ2-7, with TRBD1 identical over 8 bases. CDR3 length equals 16 residues. With V trimmed by 2 bases and J by 4 bases, 10 bases remained unmatched. The germline V gene encodes CDR1 SGHTA and CDR2 FQGNSA. For the CDR3, the DNA is TGTGCCAGCAGCTTAAGTACCGGGACAGGTGCGTACGAGCAGTACTTC. Its translation is CASSLSTGTGAYEQYF.

This clonotype appeared many times. The V call is TRBV12-3 or TRBV12-4, the J call TRBJ2-1, with 10 bases fitting TRBD1. The junction had 9 bases not matched to a gene; V was cut back by 6 bases and J by 7 bases. The CDR3 contains 15 residues. CDR3 sequence: CASSEPGQGFNEQFF. The CDR3 nucleotides are TGTGCCAGCAGCGAACCGGGACAGGGGTTTAATGAGCAGTTCTTC.

This clonotype occurred many times. The chain couples TRBV4-3 to TRBJ2-7, with D possibly being TRBD1 or TRBD2 (5 bases each). Between the trimmed V and J ends, which lost 0 bases and 2 bases, there was a span of 8 bases. The CDR3 covers 14 residues. From germline, CDR1 is LGHNA and CDR2 YSLEER. CDR3 sequence: CASSQDGGPYEQYF. CDR3 DNA sequence: TGCGCCAGCAGCCAAGATGGGGGACCCTACGAGCAGTACTTC.

This clonotype was recorded a few times. The J gene is TRBJ1-5, the V gene TRBV12-3 or TRBV12-4; D possibly corresponds to TRBD1 (5 bases). V lost 3 bases to trimming and J lost 4 bases, with 19 bases between them. CDR3 length equals 17 residues. The CDR3 sequence: CASSFFVVGPENQPQHF. The CDR3 nucleotides read TGTGCCAGCAGTTTTTTCGTGGTGGGACCGGAGAATCAGCCCCAGCATTTT.

Ten or more counts support this clonotype. The chain combines TRBV27 with TRBJ1-2, with 12 bases lining up with TRBD1. After removal of 0 bases from V and 8 bases from J, the junction contained 10 bases not matched to a gene. In germline, CDR1 is MNHEY, CDR2 SMNVEV (reference sequence). There are 17 residues in the CDR3. CDR3 sequence: CASSLSIKGDRGQGYTF. The CDR3 DNA follows: TGTGCCAGCAGTTTATCGATAAAGGGGGACAGGGGGCAAGGCTACACCTTC.

This clonotype appeared many times. V is TRBV12-3 or TRBV12-4 and J is TRBJ1-1; 9 nucleotides match TRBD1. Unmatched junction bases numbered 11, after V lost 7 bases and J lost 5 bases. The CDR3 runs 15 residues. The CDR3 sequence is CASIPHTGGRTEAFF. DNA for the CDR3: TGTGCCAGCATCCCCCATACAGGGGGCCGGACTGAAGCTTTCTTT.